A single count supports the clone carrying this T cell receptor (beta chain). The antigen is not known. The treatment denotes: about 20 received Ad26.COV2.S at low or high dose, single or two shots; 5 received placebo; per-sample allocation not given. Collection of samples fell on day 63 after the first vaccine or placebo injection. The repertoire was sequenced with immunoSEQ multiplex PCR; TCRdb's copy has only in-frame clones and lacks some. This sample carries some 410,000 clones, 92% of them seen once, and the ten largest clones take about 1.7%. The source of the sample is a study of Ad26.COV2.S vaccination and SARS-CoV-2 variants. Findings of the study overall: Non-spike TCR breadth showed similarity between vaccine and placebo recipients. Relative to placebo recipients, vaccine recipients exhibited elevated spike-specific TCR breadth.

The sample consisted of peripheral blood, taken in a trial of Ad26.COV2.S vaccine versus placebo. This TCR was sampled from a person between 18 and 59 years old who received the Ad26.COV2.S COVID-19 vaccine or a placebo.

CDR3 nucleotide sequence: TGTGCCAGCAGCTTTTCTAGCGGGGGGGCCGCAGAGACCCAGTACTTC. Residues: CASSFSSGGAAETQYF. The J gene is TRBJ2-5, the V gene TRBV7-6; 12 bases match TRBD2. The V segment lost 3 bases and the J segment 4 bases; nucleotides outside the gene matches: 6. The CDR3 is 16 amino acids. Germline values: CDR1 SGHVS, CDR2 FNYEAQ.